These T cell receptor beta chains were read from a single sample in a study of blood T cell repertoires in COVID-19. The data were produced by immunoSEQ multiplex PCR, yet TCRdb's version contains in-frame clones alone and is incomplete. The sample yields approximately 130,000 clones, about 83% seen once. Sequencing was carried out using peripheral blood. The origin of the receptors is a human donor in a cohort sampled during active COVID-19. Each CDR3 is given with its conserved first and last residue. The order of the fields is J gene, clone size, V gene, D gene, CDR3 DNA, CDR3 protein. A D gene is named only where the DNA matches it firmly. For some rows the clone size is stated as once, few or many, or as a class when expanded; others skip it.

j_gene: TRBJ2-1
abundance: few
v_gene: TRBV12-3/TRBV12-4
d_gene: .
CDR3nt: TGTGCCAGCAGTTTTCGGGGTTTAGATGAGCAGTTCTTC
CDR3aa: CASSFRGLDEQFF

j_gene: TRBJ2-7
abundance: .
v_gene: TRBV6-5
d_gene: TRBD1
CDR3nt: TGTGCCAGCAGTTCCCGGGACAGATCCTACGAGCAGTACTTC
CDR3aa: CASSSRDRSYEQYF

j_gene: TRBJ2-1
abundance: .
v_gene: TRBV7-9
d_gene: .
CDR3nt: TGTGCCAGCAGCCTTCAGGGACAAGCAAAAAACAATGAGCAGTTCTTC
CDR3aa: CASSLQGQAKNNEQFF

j_gene: TRBJ2-2
abundance: .
v_gene: TRBV7-2
d_gene: TRBD2
CDR3nt: TGTGCCAGCAGCTTAGCGACTAGCGGGGGGCTAACCGGGGAGCTGTTTTTT
CDR3aa: CASSLATSGGLTGELFF

j_gene: TRBJ1-1
abundance: .
v_gene: TRBV5-1
d_gene: .
CDR3nt: TGCGCCAGCAGCTTGGCCGGCCCACGGGGGAACACTGAAGCTTTCTTT
CDR3aa: CASSLAGPRGNTEAFF

j_gene: TRBJ2-2
abundance: .
v_gene: TRBV20-1
d_gene: .
CDR3nt: TGCAGTGCTAGTGACGGGGACACCGGGGAGCTGTTTTTT
CDR3aa: CSASDGDTGELFF

j_gene: TRBJ1-1
abundance: .
v_gene: TRBV19
d_gene: TRBD1
CDR3nt: TGTGCCAGTAACCCGACAGGGGGGAACACTGAAGCTTTCTTT
CDR3aa: CASNPTGGNTEAFF

j_gene: TRBJ2-3
abundance: .
v_gene: TRBV5-1
d_gene: TRBD1
CDR3nt: TGCGCCAGCAGCCGGGACAGGGGTGCAGATACGCAGTATTTT
CDR3aa: CASSRDRGADTQYF

j_gene: TRBJ1-3
abundance: .
v_gene: TRBV27
d_gene: .
CDR3nt: TGTGCCAGCAGTTTATCGGCAGTAAAACAGGGAGATGGAAACACCATATATTTT
CDR3aa: CASSLSAVKQGDGNTIYF

j_gene: TRBJ2-3
abundance: .
v_gene: TRBV4-2
d_gene: TRBD2
CDR3nt: TGTGCCAGCAGCCAGAGCAGGGCACTAGCGGGGATCGCAGATACGCAGTATTTT
CDR3aa: CASSQSRALAGIADTQYF

j_gene: TRBJ1-2
abundance: .
v_gene: TRBV5-1
d_gene: .
CDR3nt: TGCGCCAGCAGCTTGGGTGGGGAGCGTGTACATGGCTACACCTTC
CDR3aa: CASSLGGERVHGYTF

j_gene: TRBJ1-4
abundance: .
v_gene: TRBV7-9
d_gene: .
CDR3nt: TGTGCCAGCAGCTTAGATGTGGGCGAAAAACTGTTTTTT
CDR3aa: CASSLDVGEKLFF

j_gene: TRBJ2-3
abundance: .
v_gene: TRBV6-5
d_gene: TRBD1
CDR3nt: TGTGCCAGCAGTAGGACAGGGTTAACAGATACGCAGTATTTT
CDR3aa: CASSRTGLTDTQYF

j_gene: TRBJ1-2
abundance: .
v_gene: TRBV5-1
d_gene: TRBD1
CDR3nt: TGCGCCAGCAGCCCGGGACAGCTCTATGGCTACACCTTC
CDR3aa: CASSPGQLYGYTF

j_gene: TRBJ2-5
abundance: .
v_gene: TRBV3-1/TRBV3-2
d_gene: .
CDR3nt: TGTGCCAGCAGCCAAGAGGTGGCGACCCCGCGGAACTTC
CDR3aa: CASSQEVATPRNF

j_gene: TRBJ2-7
abundance: .
v_gene: TRBV4-1
d_gene: .
CDR3nt: TGCGCCAGCAGCCCAGGACAGAGTAGCGACGAGCAGTACTTC
CDR3aa: CASSPGQSSDEQYF

j_gene: TRBJ1-1
abundance: many
v_gene: TRBV5-4
d_gene: .
CDR3nt: TGTGCCAGCAGACGAGGGTTACTGGCGAACACTGAAGCTTTCTTT
CDR3aa: CASRRGLLANTEAFF

j_gene: TRBJ2-3
abundance: .
v_gene: TRBV2
d_gene: .
CDR3nt: TGTGCCAAGCGTGGCCCACGTGGCGAGACAGATACGCAGTATTTT
CDR3aa: CAKRGPRGETDTQYF

j_gene: TRBJ2-3
abundance: .
v_gene: TRBV6-5
d_gene: TRBD1
CDR3nt: TGTGCCAGCAGCGACAGGGGGAGAGATACGCAGTATTTT
CDR3aa: CASSDRGRDTQYF

j_gene: TRBJ1-5
abundance: .
v_gene: TRBV3-1/TRBV3-2
d_gene: .
CDR3nt: TGTGCCAGCAGTCCCGAGGTCGGGGTCCAGCCCCAGCATTTT
CDR3aa: CASSPEVGVQPQHF

j_gene: TRBJ1-2
abundance: .
v_gene: TRBV12-3/TRBV12-4
d_gene: TRBD1
CDR3nt: TGTGCCAGCAGTCCGGACAGGATCTATGGCTACACCTTC
CDR3aa: CASSPDRIYGYTF

j_gene: TRBJ1-2
abundance: once
v_gene: TRBV19
d_gene: TRBD1
CDR3nt: TGTGCCAGTAGTCGATCACCGGGACAGGGGACTGGTGGCTACACCTTC
CDR3aa: CASSRSPGQGTGGYTF

j_gene: TRBJ2-5
abundance: once
v_gene: TRBV15
d_gene: TRBD1
CDR3nt: TGTGCCACCAGCAGAGGAGGGGACAGGGAAGAGACCCAGTACTTC
CDR3aa: CATSRGGDREETQYF

j_gene: TRBJ2-3
abundance: .
v_gene: TRBV4-2
d_gene: TRBD2
CDR3nt: TGTGCCAGCAGCCCAAACCAGCGTAGCGGGGGTTCAGATACGCAGTATTTT
CDR3aa: CASSPNQRSGGSDTQYF

j_gene: TRBJ2-7
abundance: .
v_gene: TRBV6-5
d_gene: TRBD1
CDR3nt: TGTGCCAGCAGTTACGGGACAGGCTACGAGCAGTACTTC
CDR3aa: CASSYGTGYEQYF

j_gene: TRBJ1-5
abundance: .
v_gene: TRBV19
d_gene: TRBD1
CDR3nt: TGTGCCAGTAGTGCGATTGGGGGACAGGGGGCAGGGAGCAATCAGCCCCAGCATTTT
CDR3aa: CASSAIGGQGAGSNQPQHF

j_gene: TRBJ1-3
abundance: .
v_gene: TRBV5-4
d_gene: TRBD1
CDR3nt: TGTGCCAGCAGCTTGCCAGGGGGTACTGGAAACACCATATATTTT
CDR3aa: CASSLPGGTGNTIYF

j_gene: TRBJ2-3
abundance: .
v_gene: TRBV6-9
d_gene: .
CDR3nt: TGTGCCAGGACTAGGTACGGATCCACAGATACGCAGTATTTT
CDR3aa: CARTRYGSTDTQYF

j_gene: TRBJ2-7
abundance: .
v_gene: TRBV6-1
d_gene: TRBD1
CDR3nt: TGTGCCAGCAGTGAAATGCGGACAGGGCCCCACGAGCAGTACTTC
CDR3aa: CASSEMRTGPHEQYF

j_gene: TRBJ2-5
abundance: .
v_gene: TRBV24-1
d_gene: .
CDR3nt: TGTGCCATCGAGCGGGACATATCGTACCAAGAGACCCAGTACTTC
CDR3aa: CAIERDISYQETQYF

j_gene: TRBJ2-3
abundance: .
v_gene: TRBV7-6
d_gene: TRBD2
CDR3nt: TGTGCCAGCGGGCGGGGGGTCACAGATACGCAGTATTTT
CDR3aa: CASGRGVTDTQYF

j_gene: TRBJ2-5
abundance: .
v_gene: TRBV4-1
d_gene: TRBD2
CDR3nt: TGCGCCAGCAGCCAAGGACTAGCGGGGGCTCCAGGGACCCAGTACTTC
CDR3aa: CASSQGLAGAPGTQYF

j_gene: TRBJ1-4
abundance: .
v_gene: TRBV7-3
d_gene: TRBD1
CDR3nt: TGTGCCAGCAGCTCCCGGGACAGGGGGCAAGGAGGAACTAATGAAAAACTGTTTTTT
CDR3aa: CASSSRDRGQGGTNEKLFF

j_gene: TRBJ1-2
abundance: .
v_gene: TRBV27
d_gene: TRBD1
CDR3nt: TGTGCCAGCAGTTTATCTGCTGGGACAGATAATGGCTACACCTTC
CDR3aa: CASSLSAGTDNGYTF

j_gene: TRBJ2-7
abundance: .
v_gene: TRBV5-4
d_gene: TRBD2
CDR3nt: TGTGCCAGCAGCCTGGGCGGCATAGCGGGGGGGTACGAGCAGTACTTC
CDR3aa: CASSLGGIAGGYEQYF

j_gene: TRBJ2-5
abundance: few
v_gene: TRBV5-6
d_gene: TRBD2
CDR3nt: TGTGCCAGCAGCTTGTCGTTGGCTAGCGGGGGACTAGAAGAGACCCAGTACTTC
CDR3aa: CASSLSLASGGLEETQYF

j_gene: TRBJ2-3
abundance: once
v_gene: TRBV19
d_gene: TRBD2
CDR3nt: TGTGCCAGTAGTATAGGGACTAGCGGGGCCCCAGATACGCAGTATTTT
CDR3aa: CASSIGTSGAPDTQYF

j_gene: TRBJ2-1
abundance: .
v_gene: TRBV7-8
d_gene: .
CDR3nt: TGTGCCAGCAGCTCTCGTTACAATGAGCAGTTCTTC
CDR3aa: CASSSRYNEQFF

j_gene: TRBJ1-2
abundance: .
v_gene: TRBV5-8
d_gene: .
CDR3nt: TGTGCCAGCAGGAAGGGACTGCCGTATGGCTACACCTTC
CDR3aa: CASRKGLPYGYTF

j_gene: TRBJ2-5
abundance: few
v_gene: TRBV27
d_gene: .
CDR3nt: TGTGCCAGCAGTTTATATTCTGGAGAAGAGACCCAGTACTTC
CDR3aa: CASSLYSGEETQYF

j_gene: TRBJ1-1
abundance: few
v_gene: TRBV7-9
d_gene: .
CDR3nt: TGTGCCAGCAGCTTAGGTCAGGGATACACTGAAGCTTTCTTT
CDR3aa: CASSLGQGYTEAFF

j_gene: TRBJ2-7
abundance: .
v_gene: TRBV5-4
d_gene: TRBD2
CDR3nt: TGTGCCAGCAGCTTGGCAACGGGACTAGCGATCTACGAGCAGTACTTC
CDR3aa: CASSLATGLAIYEQYF

j_gene: TRBJ1-4
abundance: .
v_gene: TRBV6-5
d_gene: .
CDR3nt: TGTGCCAGCAGTAATCAGGGTTCGGCTAATGAAAAACTGTTTTTT
CDR3aa: CASSNQGSANEKLFF

j_gene: TRBJ1-1
abundance: .
v_gene: TRBV12-3/TRBV12-4
d_gene: .
CDR3nt: TGTGCCAGCAGTTTCTCAGGCGAGGGAGCTTTCTTT
CDR3aa: CASSFSGEGAFF

j_gene: TRBJ1-1
abundance: .
v_gene: TRBV10-1
d_gene: .
CDR3nt: TGCGCCAGCAGTCCCGTCCGGGGTTCCCCTGAAGCTTTCTTT
CDR3aa: CASSPVRGSPEAFF

j_gene: TRBJ1-2
abundance: .
v_gene: TRBV7-9
d_gene: TRBD1
CDR3nt: TGTGCCAGCAGCGCGCCGGGACAGACCGCCTATGGCTACACCTTC
CDR3aa: CASSAPGQTAYGYTF